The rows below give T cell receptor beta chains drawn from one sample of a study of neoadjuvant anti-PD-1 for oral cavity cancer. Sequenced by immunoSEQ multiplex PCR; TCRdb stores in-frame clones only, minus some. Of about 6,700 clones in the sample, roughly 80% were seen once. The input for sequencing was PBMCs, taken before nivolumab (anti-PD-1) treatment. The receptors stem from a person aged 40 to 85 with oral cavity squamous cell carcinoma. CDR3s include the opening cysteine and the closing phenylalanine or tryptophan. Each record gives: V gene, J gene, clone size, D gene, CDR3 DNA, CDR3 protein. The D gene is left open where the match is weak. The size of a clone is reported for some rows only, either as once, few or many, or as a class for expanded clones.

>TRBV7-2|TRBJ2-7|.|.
TGTGCCAGCAGCCGTAACAGCTACGAGCAGTACTTC
CASSRNSYEQYF
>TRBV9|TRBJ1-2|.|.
TGTGCCAGCAGCGTAGAGGGTCAGCTTTATGGCTACACCTTC
CASSVEGQLYGYTF
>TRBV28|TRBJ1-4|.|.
TGTGCCAGCAGTTTGGCCGATCAACTGTTTTTT
CASSLADQLFF
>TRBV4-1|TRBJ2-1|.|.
TGCGCCAGCAGCCAATGGGAGAACCTATACAATGAGCAGTTCTTC
CASSQWENLYNEQFF
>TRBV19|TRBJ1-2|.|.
TGTGCCAGTAGTATGGGTGAGAGTTACTATGGCTACACCTTC
CASSMGESYYGYTF
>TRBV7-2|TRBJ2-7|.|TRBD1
TGTGCCAGCAGCTTAGCGTTACAGGGGTACGAGCAGTACTTC
CASSLALQGYEQYF
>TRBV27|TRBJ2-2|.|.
TGTGCCAGCAGTCTCCCTACAGGGTTTCGGGCCGGGGAGCTGTTTTTT
CASSLPTGFRAGELFF
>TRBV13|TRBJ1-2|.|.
TGTGCCAGCAGCTTAGGTATAGGGAATGGCTACACCTTC
CASSLGIGNGYTF
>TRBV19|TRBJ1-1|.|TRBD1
TGTGCCAGCCGAACCGGGACAGGGGACACTGAAGCTTTCTTT
CASRTGTGDTEAFF
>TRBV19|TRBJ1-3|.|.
TGTGCCAGTAGTCCTACGGCCATAGCGGGTGGAAACACCATATATTTT
CASSPTAIAGGNTIYF
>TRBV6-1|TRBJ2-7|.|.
TGTGCCAGCAGTGAAATGGGAGAGGTGGGGCCCTACGAGCAGTACTTC
CASSEMGEVGPYEQYF
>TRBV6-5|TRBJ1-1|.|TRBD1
TGTGCCAGCAGTTACCGGGACAGGGGGAACACTGAAGCTTTCTTT
CASSYRDRGNTEAFF
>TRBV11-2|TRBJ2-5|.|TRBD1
TGTGCCAGCAGCTTCACTACCGGACAGGGGCAAGAGACCCAGTACTTC
CASSFTTGQGQETQYF
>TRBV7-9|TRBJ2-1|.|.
TGTGCCAGCAGCTTAGTGGGGGGCTATGAGCAGTTCTTC
CASSLVGGYEQFF
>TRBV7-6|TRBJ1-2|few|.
TGTGCCAGCAGCTTAGATCCCGGGGGAGGCTACACCTTC
CASSLDPGGGYTF
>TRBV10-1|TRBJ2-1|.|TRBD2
TGCGCCAGCGGGACTAGCGGGAACAATGAGCAGTTCTTC
CASGTSGNNEQFF
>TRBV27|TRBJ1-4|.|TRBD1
TGTGCCAGCAGTTTGACAGGGAGTAATGAAAAACTGTTTTTT
CASSLTGSNEKLFF
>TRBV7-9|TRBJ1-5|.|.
TGTGCCAGCAGCTTAGAGGGAGGTCAGCCCCAGCATTTT
CASSLEGGQPQHF
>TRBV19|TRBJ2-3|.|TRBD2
TGTGCCAGTAGTATGGCGGGGGGGAGCACAGATACGCAGTATTTT
CASSMAGGSTDTQYF
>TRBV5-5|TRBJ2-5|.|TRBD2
TGTGCCAGCAGCAGGGGACTAGTCCAAGAGACCCAGTACTTC
CASSRGLVQETQYF
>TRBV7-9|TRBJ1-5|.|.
TGTGCCAGCAGCTTAGCAATCGGGGATCGGAATCAGCCCCAGCATTTT
CASSLAIGDRNQPQHF
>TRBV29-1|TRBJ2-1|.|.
TGCAGCGTTGATGGAGACCGCTATTTTGAGCAGTTCTTC
CSVDGDRYFEQFF
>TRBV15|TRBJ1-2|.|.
TGTGCCACCTCCGGGGGTGGTAACTATGGCTACACCTTC
CATSGGGNYGYTF
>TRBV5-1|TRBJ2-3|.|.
TGCGCCAGCAGCACGTCAGGGAATCAACTCACAGATACGCAGTATTTT
CASSTSGNQLTDTQYF
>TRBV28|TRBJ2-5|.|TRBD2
TGTGCCAGCACCCCCGGGACTAGCGGGGGGTACTCCGGGGAGACCCAGTACTTC
CASTPGTSGGYSGETQYF
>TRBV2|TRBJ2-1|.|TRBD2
TGTGCCAGCAGCCACGGCGGGGGGGTGAATGAGCAGTTCTTC
CASSHGGGVNEQFF
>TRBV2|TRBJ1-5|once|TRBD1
TGTGCCAGCAGAGGACAGGGGCCGGGCAATCAGCCCCAGCATTTT
CASRGQGPGNQPQHF
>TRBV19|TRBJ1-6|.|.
TGTGCCAGTAGTTGGAGCTCCTATAATTCACCCCTCCACTTT
CASSWSSYNSPLHF
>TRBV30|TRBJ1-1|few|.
TGTGCCTGGAAAAGAATCACTGAAGCTTTCTTT
CAWKRITEAFF
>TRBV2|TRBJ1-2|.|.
TGTGCCACCATAAGTCCAAACTATGGCTACACCTTC
CATISPNYGYTF